These 8 T cell receptor beta chains were all obtained from the same sample, sequenced in a study of CD8 T cells in ankylosing spondylitis. Using its own MiXCR run on the 5' RACE reads, TCRdb lists one record per CDR3 protein. The data hold about 310,000 distinct CDR3 sequences, with around 21% observed a single time. The sample comprised blood, either unsorted or a sorted T cell fraction (not recorded which). The receptors were sampled from a female donor with ankylosing spondylitis or in good health (not recorded which).

The gene calls are TRBV12-3 or TRBV12-4 and TRBJ2-4; 8 nucleotides line up with TRBD1. The CDR3 runs 14 residues. Trimming removed 4 bases from V and 6 bases from J; junction bases left unmatched: 5. The CDR3 coding sequence is TGTGCCAGCAGTTCCGGCAGGGGGCTAAACATTCAGTACTTC. Protein: CASSSGRGLNIQYF.

This clonotype was counted a few times. V gene TRBV28 combines with J gene TRBJ1-2; possibly TRBD1 for D (5 bases). Trimming took off 5 bases at V and 6 bases at J, with 13 bases between the two ends. The V gene's germline CDR1 is MDHEN and CDR2 SYDVKM. This CDR3 has 13 amino acids. The CDR3 reads CASSLDQGDGYTF. The CDR3 DNA reads as TGTGCCAGCAGTCTCGATCAGGGCGATGGCTACACCTTC.

The rearrangement uses TRBV6-1 and TRBJ2-1, with 9 bases identical to TRBD2. Trimming took 10 bases from V and 7 from J; bases not matched to a gene: 14. Germline loops: CDR1 MNHNS, CDR2 SASEGT. The CDR3 totals 15 residues. CDR3 loop: CATTEMAGGLNEQFF. The CDR3 nucleotides are TGTGCCACCACTGAAATGGCGGGAGGGTTAAATGAGCAGTTCTTC.

This clonotype was counted between two and nine times. The chain employs TRBV7-2 and TRBJ1-5; D not certain. The CDR3 is 14 amino acids. Germline assignment: CDR1 SGHTA and CDR2 FQGNSA. V gave up 1 base and J gave up 9 bases, with 13 bases separating them. The CDR3, as DNA: TGTGCCAGCAGCTTAGAGTGGGGAGAGCGGCCCCAGCATTTT. As protein: CASSLEWGERPQHF.

This clonotype was counted at least ten times. The gene calls are TRBV10-3 and TRBJ2-5; either TRBD1 or TRBD2 may fit D (6 bases each). There are 15 residues in the CDR3. The V end was cut by 3 bases, the J end by 1 base, with 12 bases between. CDR1 is ENHRY and CDR2 is SYGVKD in the germline V gene. CDR3 loop: CAISDRRGIQETQYF. In DNA form, the CDR3 reads TGTGCCATCAGTGACAGGAGGGGGATCCAAGAGACCCAGTACTTC.

The chain links TRBV20-1 to TRBJ1-1; D possibly corresponds to TRBD1 (6 bases). The germline V gene has CDR1 DFQATT and CDR2 SNEGSKA (reference sequence). Trimming left V 0 bases short and J 1 base short, with 12 bases between. CDR3 length: 15 amino acids. Here the CDR3 reads CSARDLEGENTEAFF. The CDR3 DNA reads TGCAGTGCTAGAGATCTGGAGGGGGAGAACACTGAAGCTTTCTTT.

This chain connects TRBV6-5 to TRBJ2-3; D ambiguous. Trimming left V 0 bases short and J 5 bases short, with 9 bases between. The CDR3 sequence is 14 residues long. Germline CDR1 and CDR2: MNHEY and SVGAGI. In DNA form, the CDR3 reads TGTGCCAGCAGTTACTCGAAGCCGATAGATACGCAGTATTTT. Protein: CASSYSKPIDTQYF.

This rearrangement joins TRBV20-1 to TRBJ1-1; maybe TRBD1 (6 bases). The CDR3 is 13 residues long. The V gene lost 5 bases and the J gene lost 3 bases, with 13 bases spanning the gap. The germline gives CDR1 DFQATT, CDR2 SNEGSKA (reference sequence). This chain's CDR3 is CSAGGLRDTEAFF. The CDR3 DNA follows: TGCAGTGCTGGGGGCCTAAGGGACACTGAAGCTTTCTTT.